This T cell receptor beta chain was sequenced in a study of T cell responses to AZD1222 COVID-19 vaccine. Clones were sequenced by immunoSEQ multiplex PCR, and TCRdb holds only the in-frame ones, with some missing. The sample lists tens of thousands of clones; 75% to 85% were seen once. The trim removed 6 bases at V and 8 bases at J, leaving 8 bases unmatched. The CDR3 is 14 residues long. CDR1 is KGHSH and CDR2 is LQKENI in the germline V gene. The sample was peripheral blood, taken 28 days after the second AZD1222 dose. The clonotype originates from an adult who received the AZD1222 COVID-19 vaccine. The chain has TRBV18 and TRBJ1-4; 8 nucleotides align to TRBD1. CDR3 loop: CASSRQGKGEKLFF. Here the CDR3 DNA reads TGTGCCAGCTCCAGACAGGGGAAAGGCGAAAAACTGTTTTTT.